These 27 T cell receptor beta chains were sequenced from one sample in a study of T cells in Graves' hyperthyroidism and ophthalmopathy. The source material, RNA transcripts, was used to amplify TCR beta CDR3 regions. TCR CDR3 underwent first-round RT-PCR with the HTBI primer set. TCRdb independently ran MiXCR on the multiplex PCR reads; one entry per CDR3 protein. The profile covers 380,000 or so distinct CDR3 sequences, with around 14% appearing a single time and about 26% taken by the ten largest. Input material: blood. The source of these receptors is a woman aged 25 to 39 with Graves' hyperthyroidism.

The chain joins TRBV19 to TRBJ1-5, with D unclear. Looked up from germline, CDR1 is LNHDA and CDR2 is SQIVND (reference sequence). This CDR3 has 16 residues. V was shortened by 5 bases and J by 5 bases, with 19 bases between the two germline ends. CDR3 DNA sequence: TGTGCCAGTAGTCTCCATGGGGAGGTGGGCGATCAGCCCCAGCATTTT. It encodes CASSLHGEVGDQPQHF.

There are a few counts of this clonotype. This chain uses TRBV7-9 with TRBJ2-6; no clear D gene. Trimming cost V 1 base and J 0 bases, with 7 bases left between them. The germline V gene has CDR1 SEHNR and CDR2 FQNEAQ (reference sequence). CDR3 length: 16 amino acids. As DNA, the CDR3 is TGTGCCAGCAGCTTAGTGACCGTCTCTGGGGCCAACGTCCTGACTTTC. Translation gives CASSLVTVSGANVLTF.

V usage is TRBV19 and J usage is TRBJ2-7, with TRBD2 matching over 7 bases. CDR1 and CDR2 from the germline V gene are LNHDA and SQIVND (reference sequence). The CDR3 contains 15 residues. J lost 5 bases, V lost 2 bases, and 9 bases had no gene match. DNA for the CDR3: TGTGCCAGTAGTATATCGCATGGGACTAACAACGAGCAGTACTTC. Encoded protein: CASSISHGTNNEQYF.

The chain has TRBV19 and TRBJ1-5; D unclear. Germline V gene sequence: CDR1 LNHDA, CDR2 SQIVND (reference sequence). Trimming pared 9 bases from V and 3 bases from J, leaving 18 bases between. The CDR3 covers 15 residues. In nucleotides, the CDR3 is TGTGCCAGCTCCTCTGGGCTCCTCCACAATCAGCCCCAGCATTTT. Translating it yields CASSSGLLHNQPQHF.

This clonotype occurred many times. The V call is TRBV20-1, the J call TRBJ2-5, with 7 bases that match TRBD2. Germline V gene lookup returns CDR1 DFQATT and CDR2 SNEGSKA (reference sequence). The CDR3 totals 15 residues. The V segment lost 5 bases and the J segment 5 bases; nucleotides outside the gene matches: 14. The CDR3 bases are TGCAGTGCTTGTTCCGGGACTACTGGGTTTGAGACCCAGTACTTC. This encodes CSACSGTTGFETQYF.

This clonotype appeared many times. The chain carries TRBV28 and TRBJ1-1; TRBD1 matches 12 bases. V trimming: 2 bases; J trimming: 8 bases; junction bases outside the gene matches: 3. Germline loops: CDR1 MDHEN, CDR2 SYDVKM. The CDR3 covers 14 residues. The DNA for the CDR3 is TGTGCCAGCAGTTTACCCGGGACAGGGGGCGAAGCTTTCTTT. This gives the protein CASSLPGTGGEAFF.

This clonotype appeared many times. The chain carries TRBV6-1 and TRBJ1-1, with a possible D match to TRBD1 (5 bases). The CDR3 spans 13 residues. In germline, CDR1 is MNHNS, CDR2 SASEGT. V dropped 6 bases and J dropped 4 bases, with 12 bases sitting between them. Written as DNA, the CDR3 is TGTGCCAGCAGAGGGTGGGGGGGCACTGAAGCTTTCTTT. This encodes CASRGWGGTEAFF.

This clonotype was picked up many times. The V and J genes are TRBV6-1 and TRBJ2-3; TRBD2 matches at 8 bases. CDR1 and CDR2 from the germline V gene are MNHNS and SASEGT. Trimming at V came to 8 bases and at J to 0 bases, leaving 7 bases not matched to a gene. The CDR3 spans 15 residues. CDR3 residues: CASVRREASTDTQYF. The CDR3 DNA follows: TGTGCCAGCGTGAGGCGGGAGGCTAGCACAGATACGCAGTATTTT.

The chain uses TRBV7-2 and TRBJ1-2; the D gene is possibly TRBD1 (6 bases). Germline lookup yields CDR1 SGHTA and CDR2 FQGNSA. The CDR3 is 14 amino acids. Deletions cut 3 bases from V and 7 bases from J, with 15 bases between. CDR3 loop: CASSLGRGRGGYTF. CDR3 DNA sequence: TGTGCCAGCAGCTTGGGCAGGGGAAGGGGTGGCTACACCTTC.

The chain couples TRBV10-2 to TRBJ2-7; 10 bases agree with TRBD2. Germline assignment: CDR1 WSHSY and CDR2 SAAADI. Germline trimming cut 2 bases from V and 1 base from J; bases unmatched to any gene: 5. This CDR3 contains 16 residues. The CDR3: CASSETGLADSYEQYF. CDR3 coding DNA: TGCGCCAGCAGTGAGACCGGACTAGCGGATTCCTACGAGCAGTACTTC.

The chain couples TRBV4-2 to TRBJ2-7; D not certain. CDR3 size: 14 residues. Deletions cut 0 bases from V and 1 base from J, with 7 bases between. Germline V gives CDR1 LGHNA, CDR2 YNFKEQ. The CDR3 nucleotides read TGTGCCAGCAGCCAAGACTGGGGTTCCTACGAGCAGTACTTC. Translating it yields CASSQDWGSYEQYF.

This clonotype was seen repeatedly, ten times or more. This sequence joins TRBV11-2 and TRBJ2-3; D is perhaps TRBD2 (6 bases). The V end was cut by 2 bases, the J end by 4 bases, with 13 bases between. This CDR3 region has 15 residues. The germline V gene has CDR1 SGHAT and CDR2 FQNNGV. CDR3 sequence (DNA): TGTGCCAGCAGCTTAAAGGGACTGGCAGCAGATACGCAGTATTTT. Its translation: CASSLKGLAADTQYF.

The chain joins TRBV12-3 or TRBV12-4 to TRBJ2-5; D is perhaps TRBD1 or TRBD2 (5 bases each). Trimming left V 4 bases short and J 13 bases short, with 13 bases between. This CDR3 region has 11 residues. The CDR3 sequence: CASSSTGTVYF. The CDR3 DNA follows: TGTGCCAGCAGTTCAACCGGGACCGTGTACTTC.

In its sample, this clonotype was seen a few times. The V and J genes are TRBV4-2 and TRBJ2-1; 10 bases agree with TRBD2. The ends lost 6 bases at V and 8 bases at J; junction bases unmatched: 10. CDR3 length: 15 amino acids. CDR1 and CDR2 (germline): LGHNA, YNFKEQ. Here the CDR3 DNA reads TGTGCCAGCAGTCTGAGCGGGAGGGCAGGCGATGAGCAGTTCTTC. Its protein product is CASSLSGRAGDEQFF.

This clonotype was found a few times. CDR3 loop: CASSGIGERRSPLHF. CDR3 nucleotide sequence: TGTGCCAGCAGCGGAATAGGGGAAAGGAGATCACCCCTCCACTTT. The chain uses TRBV5-6 and TRBJ1-6; D possibly corresponds to TRBD1 (5 bases). CDR1 is SGHDT and CDR2 is YYEEEE in the germline V gene. The V gene lost 4 bases and the J gene lost 10 bases, with 18 bases spanning the gap. This CDR3 contains 15 residues. Together with reference TRBV5-6 and TRBJ1-6, the CDR3 gives the full variable domain: DAGVTQSPTHLIKTRGQQVTLRCSPKSGHDTVSWYQQALGQGPQFIFQYYEEEERQRGNFPDRFSGHQFPNYSSELNVNALLLGDSALYLCASSGIGERRSPLHFGNGTRLTVT.

The rearrangement uses TRBV19 and TRBJ2-1; D possibly matches TRBD1 or TRBD2 (5 bases each). The CDR3 is 18 amino acids. The germline V gene encodes CDR1 LNHDA and CDR2 SQIVND (reference sequence). CDR3 amino acids: CVRDPVGCRDATYNEQFF. The DNA for the CDR3 is TGTGTCAGGGACCCCGTTGGTTGTAGGGACGCAACCTACAATGAGCAGTTCTTC.

In this sample, this clonotype turned up many times. The chain recombines TRBV6-5 with TRBJ2-5; 14 bases are shared with TRBD2. Germline trimming cut 2 bases from V and 5 bases from J; bases unmatched to any gene: 7. This CDR3 is 17 amino acids long. The germline gives CDR1 MNHEY, CDR2 SVGAGI. CDR3 DNA sequence: TGTGCCAGCAGTTACCGACTAGCGGGAGGGCTAGGGGAGACCCAGTACTTC. It is translated as CASSYRLAGGLGETQYF.

V is TRBV6-1 and J is TRBJ1-3; weak D call: TRBD1 (6 bases). Between the trimmed V and J ends, which lost 11 bases and 3 bases, there was a span of 14 bases. CDR3 size: 13 residues. Germline V gives CDR1 MNHNS, CDR2 SASEGT. DNA of the CDR3: TGTGCCGGGAGGGGGGGGCTTGGAAACACCATATATTTT. Translation: CAGRGGLGNTIYF.

This clonotype was seen more than once but under ten times. Here the CDR3 reads CASSPGTGATQYF. The DNA for the CDR3 is TGTGCCAGCAGCCCCGGGACAGGAGCTACGCAGTATTTT. V is TRBV11-2 and J is TRBJ2-3; 8 positions agree with TRBD1. Losses at the gene ends were 5 bases for V and 8 bases for J; bases not matched to a gene: 6. The CDR3 is made up of 13 amino acids. Germline assignment: CDR1 SGHAT and CDR2 FQNNGV.

About this clonotype itself: Given a much more abundant clone one base away, this may be a read error. The chain combines TRBV7-9 with TRBJ2-3, with 7 positions matching TRBD2. The CDR3 totals 14 residues. Per the germline V gene, CDR1 is SEHNR and CDR2 is FQNEAQ (reference sequence). This CDR3 reads CASSFREVTDAQYF. CDR3 bases: TGTGCCAGCAGCTTTCGGGAGGTCACAGATGCGCAGTATTTT.

The V and J genes are TRBV6-2 or TRBV6-3 and TRBJ2-3; TRBD1 is a possible D gene (5 bases). The CDR3 length is 15 residues. CDR1 and CDR2 (germline): MNHEY, SVGEGT. V was cut by 4 bases and J by 2 bases, with 13 bases left in between. The CDR3 DNA reads TGTGCCAGCAGTTTCACTATGACAGCCACAGATACGCAGTATTTT. It translates to CASSFTMTATDTQYF.

This clonotype was seen ten or more times. The V gene is TRBV28, the J gene TRBJ1-2, with no clear D. The V end lost 6 bases, the J end lost 3 bases, and 11 bases lay between the germline ends. CDR1 and CDR2 from the germline V gene are MDHEN and SYDVKM. The CDR3 length is 13 residues. Here the CDR3 reads CASSPPDYYGYTF. The CDR3 nucleotides are TGTGCCAGCAGCCCGCCCGATTACTATGGCTACACCTTC.

Regarding this clonotype: A much larger clone differs from this one at a single base, so this may be a read error. The V call is TRBV20-1, the J call TRBJ2-1; a possible D gene is TRBD2 (6 bases). The V and J ends lost 3 bases and 2 bases respectively, with 14 bases between them. Germline CDR1 reads DFQATT; CDR2 reads SNEGSKA (reference sequence). CDR3 length: 15 residues. The CDR3 DNA follows: TGCAGTGCTAGGTCCCACGGGAGCCCCTACAATGAGCAGTTCTTC. Protein: CSARSHGSPYNEQFF.

Details on this clonotype: Possible read error: a much larger clone is one base away. The rearrangement joins TRBV12-3 or TRBV12-4 to TRBJ2-1; 14 bases match TRBD2. CDR3 size: 16 residues. The junction had 12 bases not matched to a gene; V was cut back by 6 bases and J by 11 bases. CDR3 loop: CASSPTSGRDGGKQFF. CDR3 nucleotide sequence: TGTGCCAGCAGCCCGACTAGCGGGAGGGACGGTGGTAAGCAGTTCTTC.

This clonotype was detected ten times or more. The rearrangement links TRBV5-1 to TRBJ2-3; D remains ambiguous. The CDR3 extends over 14 amino acids. The V end was cut by 1 base, the J end by 2 bases, with 8 bases between. CDR1 is SGHRS and CDR2 is YFSETQ in the germline V gene. CDR3 nucleotide sequence: TGCGCCAGCAGCTTGAGTCACTACACAGATACGCAGTATTTT. Protein: CASSLSHYTDTQYF.

The chain has TRBV28 and TRBJ2-7, with 12 nucleotides matching TRBD2. CDR1 and CDR2 (germline): MDHEN, SYDVKM. Trimming removed 3 bases from V and 0 bases from J; junction bases left unmatched: 6. The CDR3 consists of 17 residues. The CDR3 loop is CASSFMGLAGFSYEQYF. In nucleotides, the CDR3 is TGTGCCAGCAGTTTTATGGGACTAGCGGGTTTCTCCTACGAGCAGTACTTC.

This clonotype was seen more than once but under ten times. The gene calls are TRBV12-3 or TRBV12-4 and TRBJ2-2, with 7 bases lining up with TRBD2. Losses at the gene ends were 6 bases for V and 4 bases for J; bases not matched to a gene: 5. The CDR3 has 14 amino acids. The CDR3 DNA follows: TGTGCCAGCAGGGGGGAGGGAGGCACCGGGGAGCTGTTTTTT. Translating gives CASRGEGGTGELFF.